The text below deals with one T cell receptor beta chain. What it recognizes is unknown. The CDR3 sequence is 13 residues long. Trimming cost V 0 bases and J 6 bases, with 7 bases left between them. CDR1 is MNHEY, CDR2 SMNVEV, per germline (reference sequence). Profiled with immunoSEQ multiplex PCR; TCRdb holds only in-frame clones, not every one. The table includes 300,000 to 400,000 clones, over 90% detected once. This specimen comes from a study of brain T cells in children with intractable seizures. Overall study findings and caveats: Clones missing pre-surgery may reflect undersampling of that blood sample.

Indicated time point: blood from clinic visit 5 months post-surgery; TSC patient then seizure free. Before surgery, patients took at least one anti-epileptic drug. The chain recombines TRBV27 with TRBJ2-3; D is ambiguous. This sequence was found in a boy younger than two with tuberous sclerosis and intractable seizures. The specimen comprised peripheral blood, sampled about 5 months after surgery. The CDR3 protein is CASSLSPGDTQYF. DNA of the CDR3: TGTGCCAGCAGTTTATCGCCCGGGGATACGCAGTATTTT.